Described below is a single T cell receptor (beta chain) sequence and its context. Its target is not known. These data are taken from a study of circulating and synovial CD4+ cells in juvenile arthritis. Study conclusions and caveats: Some such blood samples were as oligoclonal as synovium. Bulk blood CD4 samples held at least an order of magnitude more or fewer genomes than CPL.

Profiling relied on immunoSEQ multiplex PCR, and the TCRdb table lists in-frame clones only, not all of them. Found here are about 32,000 clones, 80% to 95% of them singletons; the top ten hold about 3%. Sequenced samples came from active juvenile idiopathic arthritis patients. The V end was cut by 1 base, the J end by 4 bases, with 13 bases between. This CDR3 region has 15 residues. Looked up from germline, CDR1 is MDHEN and CDR2 is SYDVKM. The TCR originated in a human donor with juvenile idiopathic arthritis. The sample was CD4+ T cells from blood. V gene TRBV28 combines with J gene TRBJ1-2, with D possibly TRBD1 on 5 matching bases. DNA for the CDR3: TGTGCCAGCAGTTTATTTGGGGGGTTCGGCTATGGCTACACCTTC. Its protein product is CASSLFGGFGYGYTF.